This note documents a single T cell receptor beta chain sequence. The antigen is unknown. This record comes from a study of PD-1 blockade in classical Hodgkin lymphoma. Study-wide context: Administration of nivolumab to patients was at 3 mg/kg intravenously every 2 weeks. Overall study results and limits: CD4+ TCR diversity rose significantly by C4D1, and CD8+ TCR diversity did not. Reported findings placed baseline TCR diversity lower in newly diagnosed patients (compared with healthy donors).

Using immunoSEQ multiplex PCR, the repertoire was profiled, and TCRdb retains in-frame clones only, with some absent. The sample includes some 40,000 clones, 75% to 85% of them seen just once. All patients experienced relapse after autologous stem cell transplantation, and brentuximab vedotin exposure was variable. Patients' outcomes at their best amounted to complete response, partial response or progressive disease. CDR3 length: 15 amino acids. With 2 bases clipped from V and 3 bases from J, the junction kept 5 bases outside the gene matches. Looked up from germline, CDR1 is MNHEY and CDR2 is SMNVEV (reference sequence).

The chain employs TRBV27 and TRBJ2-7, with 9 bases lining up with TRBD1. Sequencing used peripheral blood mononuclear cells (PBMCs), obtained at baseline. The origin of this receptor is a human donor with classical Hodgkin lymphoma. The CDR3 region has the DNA TGTGCCAGCAGTTTAAATGGGGACAGGGTCTACGAGCAGTACTTC. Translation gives CASSLNGDRVYEQYF.